This TCR beta chain was found in a study of neurological immune-mediated disorders. In TCRdb, the 5' RACE reads were re-called with MiXCR into one record per CDR3 protein. The sample lists 40,000 or so distinct CDR3 sequences, under 4% occurring once. The CDR3 consists of 16 residues. Germline V gene sequence: CDR1 SEHNR, CDR2 FQNEAQ (reference sequence). V shed 4 bases and J 6 bases; nucleotides not matched to a gene: 7. By share, this clonotype counts as medium-sized (0.01 to 0.1%). Time point indicated: longitudinal time-point 1 (baseline). Sequencing was carried out using PBMCs. The chain recombines TRBV7-9 with TRBJ2-2, with TRBD2 matching over 11 bases. The clonotype originates from a woman aged 60-75 years with multiple sclerosis. CDR3 residues: CASSSGTSGLAGELFF. CDR3 nucleotides: TGTGCCAGCAGCTCCGGGACTAGCGGTCTGGCCGGGGAGCTGTTTTTT.